The TCR beta chain described here comes from a study of T cells in Graves' hyperthyroidism and ophthalmopathy. Study-level points and caveats: A 13 V-J model separated ophthalmopathy from stable hyperthyroidism.

The V and J ends lost 5 bases and 5 bases respectively, with 22 bases between them. The CDR3 is 17 residues long. Looked up from germline, CDR1 is LNHDA and CDR2 is SQIVND (reference sequence). Patients counted as stable if ophthalmopathy did not develop within 18 months. Patients aged 18 to 65 with hyperthyroidism were newly diagnosed, with duration under 2 months. On this clonotype: Its antigen is unidentified.

Authors of the study amplified TCR beta CDR3 regions from RNA transcripts. Initially, a first-round RT-PCR of the TCR CDR3 employed the HTBI primer set. TCRdb independently ran MiXCR on the multiplex PCR reads; one entry per CDR3 protein. This table has some 560,000 distinct CDR3 sequences, 15% to 18% appearing once. Sequenced sample: blood. The chain joins TRBV19 to TRBJ2-1, with D unresolved. The TCR originated in a woman in her thirties with Graves' hyperthyroidism. CDR3 sequence reads: CASSGSLGSFSNNEQFF. CDR3 nucleotide sequence: TGTGCCAGTAGTGGGTCTCTAGGTAGCTTCTCAAACAATGAGCAGTTCTTC.